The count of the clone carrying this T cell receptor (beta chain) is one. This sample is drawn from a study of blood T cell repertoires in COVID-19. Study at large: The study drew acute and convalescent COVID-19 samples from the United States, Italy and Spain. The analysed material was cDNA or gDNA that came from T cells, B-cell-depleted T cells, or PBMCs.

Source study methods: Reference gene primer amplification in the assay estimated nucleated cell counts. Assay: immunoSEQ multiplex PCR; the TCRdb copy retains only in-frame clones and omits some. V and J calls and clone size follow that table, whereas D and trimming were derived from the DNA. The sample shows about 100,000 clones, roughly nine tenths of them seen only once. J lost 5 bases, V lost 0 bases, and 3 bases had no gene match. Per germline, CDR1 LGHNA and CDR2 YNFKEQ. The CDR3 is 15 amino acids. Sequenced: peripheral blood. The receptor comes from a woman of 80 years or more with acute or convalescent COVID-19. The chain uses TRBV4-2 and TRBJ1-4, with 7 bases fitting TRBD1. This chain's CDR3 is CASSQESTGNEKLFF. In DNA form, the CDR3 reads TGTGCCAGCAGCCAAGAGTCGACAGGGAATGAAAAACTGTTTTTT.